The clone carrying this T cell receptor (beta chain) was found once. Its antigen is unidentified. The data belong to a study of T cells in narcolepsy. Study conclusions and caveats: Autoreactive clonotypes reportedly recurred in blood of same and different patients, not controls. Comparing one patient's CSF and blood CD4+ clonotypes highlighted HCRT- and TRIB2-specific autoreactive clonotypes.

TCRdb's copy holds only in-frame clones and misses some; the assay was immunoSEQ multiplex PCR. The sample has tens of thousands of clones; 83% are singletons. This TCR came from a human donor with narcolepsy. Input material: CD45RA- memory CD4+ T cells from PBMCs.

The CDR3 bases are TGTGCCAGCAGCTCGACAGCCCGTTTATACAATGAGCAGTTCTTC. Translating it yields CASSSTARLYNEQFF. The rearrangement uses TRBV7-6 and TRBJ2-1; a possible D gene is TRBD1 (5 bases). Per germline, CDR1 SGHVS and CDR2 FNYEAQ. Trimming stripped 4 bases from V and 4 bases from J, with 14 bases between. The length of the CDR3 is 15 residues.